This T cell receptor (beta chain) was retrieved from a study of T cell responses to AZD1222 COVID-19 vaccine. Study results and caveats: Donors were largely white British and mainly female; clonal diversity was possibly underestimated. Vaccine-associated CD4 TCRs ranged over spike, dominating at 160-218 and 743-854. Only 5 or 6 people who got AZD1222 tested seropositive at baseline. Once two AZD1222 doses were given, Spike-specific TCR breadth and depth went up.

About this clone itself: No antigen is known for it.

CDR3 length equals 14 residues. Germline CDR1 KGHDR, CDR2 SFDVKD. V lost 10 bases, J lost 4 bases, and 16 bases lay in between. TCRdb's table, derived via immunoSEQ multiplex PCR, lists solely in-frame clones and lacks some. The repertoire has about 55,000 clones, roughly nine tenths of them found once; the top ten carry roughly 2.1%. Material: peripheral blood, obtained on day 0 of AZD1222 vaccination. The chain combines TRBV24-1 with TRBJ2-1; D is unclear. The source is an adult in good health. The CDR3 coding sequence is TGTGCCACAGGTAGTGTGGCTACGTACAATGAGCAGTTCTTC. Protein sequence: CATGSVATYNEQFF.